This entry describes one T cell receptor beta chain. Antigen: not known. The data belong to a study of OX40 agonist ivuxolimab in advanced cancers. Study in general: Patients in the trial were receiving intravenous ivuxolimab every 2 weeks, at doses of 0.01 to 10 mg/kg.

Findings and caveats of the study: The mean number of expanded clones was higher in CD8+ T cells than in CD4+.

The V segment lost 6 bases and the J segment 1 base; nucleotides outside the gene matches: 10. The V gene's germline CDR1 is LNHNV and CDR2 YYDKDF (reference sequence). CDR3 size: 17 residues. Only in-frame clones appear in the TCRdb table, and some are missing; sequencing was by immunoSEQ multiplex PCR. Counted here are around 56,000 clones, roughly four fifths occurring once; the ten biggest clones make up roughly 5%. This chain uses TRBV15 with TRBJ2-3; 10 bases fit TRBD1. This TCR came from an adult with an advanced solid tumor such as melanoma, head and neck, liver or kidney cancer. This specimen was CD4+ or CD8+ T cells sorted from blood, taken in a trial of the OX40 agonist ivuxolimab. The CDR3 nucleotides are TGTGCCACCAGAAGCCGGGACAGGGGTGGCGGCACAGATACGCAGTATTTT. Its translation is CATRSRDRGGGTDTQYF.